Only a few counts were recorded for the clone carrying this T cell receptor (beta chain). Germline CDR1 reads MNHNS; CDR2 reads SASEGT. The J segment lost 5 bases and the V segment lost 4 bases, leaving 4 bases of the junction unmatched. The CDR3 extends over 15 amino acids. The data were taken from a study of T cells in Graves' hyperthyroidism and ophthalmopathy. The TCR beta CDR3 regions underwent amplification using RNA transcripts as the source. Initially, a first-round RT-PCR of the TCR CDR3 employed the HTBI primer set. TCRdb processed the multiplex PCR reads anew with MiXCR; each CDR3 protein has one entry. The sample has a few hundred thousand distinct CDR3 sequences, 15% to 19% seen once.

Sequenced sample: blood. This sequence was found in a woman aged 25-40 years with Graves' hyperthyroidism. The J gene is TRBJ2-1, the V gene TRBV6-1; TRBD2 aligns across 11 bases. CDR3 nucleotide sequence: TGTGCCAGCAGTGGGGGACTAGCGGTAAACAATGAGCAGTTCTTC. It codes for CASSGGLAVNNEQFF.